The 6 T cell receptor beta chains in this list originate from one sample, sequenced in a study of vaccination effects on CD4 cells after COVID-19. For these TCRs, the target antigens are not known. Repertoires were generated with immunoSEQ multiplex PCR, while TCRdb's copy carries only in-frame clones and drops some. Of 28,000 or so clones detected, 65% to 75% appear once; the ten largest clones hold 10% to 13%. After expansion with viral peptide pools in the ViraFEST assay, antigen-specific CD4+ T cells were sequenced. Culture proceeded for roughly ten days, and CD4+ T cells were then isolated. The vaccine recipients had no prior SARS-CoV-2 infection, with negative nucleocapsid antibodies. The sample was CD4+ T cells from PBMCs cultured with SARS-CoV-2 spike peptides, taken before COVID-19 vaccination. The origin of the receptors is a human donor who received a COVID-19 vaccine.

The rearrangement joins TRBV11-2 to TRBJ2-7; D unclear. V was pared by 7 bases and J by 8 bases, with 12 bases between. Germline V lookup: CDR1 SGHAT, CDR2 FQNNGV. CDR3 length equals 11 residues. DNA of the CDR3: TGTGCCAGCACCCCCCGTATGAAGCAGTACTTC. Translated: CASTPRMKQYF.

This clone was counted once. The chain couples TRBV20-1 to TRBJ2-7; 9 nucleotides match TRBD2. The CDR3 is made up of 14 amino acids. Per germline, CDR1 DFQATT and CDR2 SNEGSKA (reference sequence). V shed 3 bases and J 5 bases; nucleotides not matched to a gene: 8. CDR3 DNA: TGCAGTGCTAGTCAGAATAGCGGGAGAGACGAGCAGTACTTC. It is translated as CSASQNSGRDEQYF.

The V gene is TRBV6-4, the J gene TRBJ1-5; no clear D. With 6 bases removed from V and 2 bases from J, the gap between germline ends came to 11 bases. Per the germline V gene, CDR1 is MRHNA and CDR2 is SNTAGT. This CDR3 has 14 amino acids. CDR3 sequence reads: CASSPIWGNQPQHF. CDR3 nucleotides: TGTGCCAGCAGCCCAATCTGGGGCAATCAGCCCCAGCATTTT.

This clone is medium-sized in the sample. The chain is built from TRBV18 and TRBJ2-7, with TRBD2 as a possible D gene (6 bases). The CDR3 loop spans 15 amino acids. CDR1 is KGHSH, CDR2 LQKENI, per germline. V lost 4 bases, J lost 6 bases, and 19 bases lay in between. CDR3 residues: CASSRSGTGDSEQYF. The DNA for the CDR3 is TGTGCCAGCTCACGTTCCGGAACGGGAGACAGCGAGCAGTACTTC.

The CDR3 nucleotides are TGTGCCAGCAGTGAAGGACAGTCTAGCACAGATACGCAGTATTTT. Encoded protein: CASSEGQSSTDTQYF. The rearrangement uses TRBV6-1 and TRBJ2-3; maybe TRBD1 (5 bases). This CDR3 contains 15 residues. Germline values: CDR1 MNHNS, CDR2 SASEGT. With 1 base removed from V and 0 bases from J, the gap between germline ends came to 8 bases.

This chain joins TRBV27 and TRBJ2-7, with D maybe TRBD1 (5 bases). Germline values: CDR1 MNHEY, CDR2 SMNVEV (reference sequence). The ends were cut back, 7 bases at V and 3 bases at J, with 16 bases in the middle. The CDR3 sequence is 14 residues long. The CDR3 DNA sequence: TGTGCCAGCACCCGGCTCAGGGATCACTACGAGCAGTACTTC. Amino acids: CASTRLRDHYEQYF.